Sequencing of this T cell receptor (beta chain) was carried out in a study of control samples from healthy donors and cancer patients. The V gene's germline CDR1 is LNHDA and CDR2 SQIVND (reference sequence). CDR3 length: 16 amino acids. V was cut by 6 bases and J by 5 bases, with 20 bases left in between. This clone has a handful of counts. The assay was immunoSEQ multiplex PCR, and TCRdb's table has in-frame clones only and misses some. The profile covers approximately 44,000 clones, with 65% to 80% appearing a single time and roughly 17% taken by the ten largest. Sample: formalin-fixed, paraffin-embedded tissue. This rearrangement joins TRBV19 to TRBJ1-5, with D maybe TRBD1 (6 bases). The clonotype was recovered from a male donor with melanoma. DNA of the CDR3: TGTGCCAGTAGAGAACAGGGCCTAATCTTCCATCAGCCCCAGCATTTT. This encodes CASREQGLIFHQPQHF.